Each of the 25 T cell receptor beta chains below was sequenced from the same sample in a study of blood T cell repertoires in COVID-19 (TCRdb year 2020). Library preparation used the immunoSEQ multiplex PCR assay. Drawn from immuneACCESS, this table holds only the in-frame rearrangements with V and J called that TCRdb kept. Clones are partly lost; checked studies trace under half to an unresolved V gene and leave the rest unexplained. This sample comprises around 150,000 clones, approximately 88% of them detected only once. Approximately 5.1% of the sample comes from the top ten. Sequences were obtained from PBMCs or T cells enriched from blood (not recorded which). The receptors originated from a man aged 70-80 years who had been exposed to COVID-19.

This clone has only one observation. The chain has TRBV6-5 and TRBJ1-6, with D unresolved. This CDR3 spans 12 amino acids. V was pared by 4 bases and J by 8 bases, with 6 bases between. Looked up from germline, CDR1 is MNHEY and CDR2 is SVGAGI. CDR3 nucleotides: TGTGCCAGCAGTTTAGGAGATTCACCCCTCCACTTT. Protein product: CASSLGDSPLHF.

This clone was observed a single time. The J gene is TRBJ1-2, the V gene TRBV27; weak D call: TRBD1 (6 bases). CDR3 length equals 17 residues. Looked up from germline, CDR1 is MNHEY and CDR2 is SMNVEV (reference sequence). Trimming pared 4 bases from V and 5 bases from J, leaving 23 bases between. CDR3 sequence: CASSSSLGTAGTYGYTF. Here the CDR3 DNA reads TGTGCCAGCAGTTCCTCCCTCGGGACCGCAGGGACATATGGCTACACCTTC.

This chain connects TRBV27 to TRBJ2-6; possible D gene TRBD1, 5 bases. CDR3 length: 16 amino acids. The ends were cut back, 4 bases at V and 4 bases at J, with 14 bases in the middle. In germline, CDR1 is MNHEY, CDR2 SMNVEV (reference sequence). Here the CDR3 DNA reads TGTGCCAGCAGTTCTCCTCGACGACAGGGGGCCAACGTCCTGACTTTC. Translated, it gives CASSSPRRQGANVLTF.

Comments on this clone: One end of the junction is discordant with germline, which a read error may explain. The chain uses TRBV13 and TRBJ1-1, with 8 positions matching TRBD1. The CDR3 runs to 14 residues. The V gene's germline CDR1 is PRHDT and CDR2 FYEKMQ (reference sequence). CDR3 bases: TGTGCCAGCAGCGTAGGACAGGGGAACACTGAAGCTTTCTTT. Residues: CASSVGQGNTEAFF. The full variable domain, completed using reference TRBV13 and TRBJ1-1, is AAGVIQSPRHLIKEKRETATLKCYPIPRHDTVYWYQQGPGQDPQFLISFYEKMQSDKGSIPDRFSAQQFSDYHSELNMSSLELGDSALYFCASSVGQGNTEAFFGQGTRLTVV.

The chain recombines TRBV19 with TRBJ1-1; D not certain. Trimming took off 3 bases at V and 6 bases at J, with 11 bases between the two ends. The germline V gene has CDR1 LNHDA and CDR2 SQIVND (reference sequence). The CDR3 loop spans 13 amino acids. The CDR3 sequence: CASSIIGRAEAFF. The CDR3 DNA reads as TGTGCCAGTAGTATTATTGGGCGAGCTGAAGCTTTCTTT. The full variable domain, in which reference TRBV19 and TRBJ1-1 provide the parts outside the CDR3, is DGGITQSPKYLFRKEGQNVTLSCEQNLNHDAMYWYRQDPGQGLRLIYYSQIVNDFQKGDIAEGYSVSREKKESFPLTVTSAQKNPTAFYLCASSIIGRAEAFFGQGTRLTVV.

V gene TRBV7-2 combines with J gene TRBJ2-5; D remains unclear. The germline V and J ends were trimmed by 0 bases and 5 bases, with 7 bases remaining between them. The germline gives CDR1 SGHTA, CDR2 FQGNSA. The CDR3 is 13 residues long. As DNA, the CDR3 is TGTGCCAGCAGCTTAGCTAGCATGGAGACCCAGTACTTC. It translates to CASSLASMETQYF.

The chain recombines TRBV7-2 with TRBJ1-2, with 9 bases lining up with TRBD1. Germline V gene sequence: CDR1 SGHTA, CDR2 FQGNSA. Germline trimming cut 5 bases from V and 4 bases from J; bases unmatched to any gene: 2. The CDR3 runs to 13 residues. CDR3 sequence: CASSRDRAYGYTF. CDR3 in DNA: TGTGCCAGCAGCCGGGACAGGGCCTATGGCTACACCTTC.

The chain links TRBV19 to TRBJ1-6, with D unresolved. Germline assignment: CDR1 LNHDA and CDR2 SQIVND (reference sequence). This CDR3 has 14 residues. V was clipped by 1 base and J by 6 bases, with 7 bases between them. The CDR3 sequence: CASSIGSVNSPLHF. CDR3 sequence (DNA): TGTGCCAGTAGTATAGGATCGGTTAATTCACCCCTCCACTTT.

CDR3 amino acids: CASSSNSLGQGNYGYTF. CDR3 DNA: TGTGCCAGCAGCTCAAATTCGCTCGGACAGGGAAACTATGGCTACACCTTC. The chain has TRBV7-9 and TRBJ1-2; 8 positions agree with TRBD1. Germline CDR1 and CDR2: SEHNR and FQNEAQ (reference sequence). The V segment lost 4 bases and the J segment 2 bases; nucleotides outside the gene matches: 12. CDR3 length: 17 amino acids. The entire variable domain, with the rest obtained from reference TRBV7-9 and TRBJ1-2, is as follows: DTGVSQNPRHKITKRGQNVTFRCDPISEHNRLYWYRQTLGQGPEFLTYFQNEAQLEKSRLLSDRFSAERPKGSFSTLEIQRTEQGDSAMYLCASSSNSLGQGNYGYTFGSGTRLTVV.

This chain connects TRBV10-2 to TRBJ2-7; unclear D gene. V was clipped by 2 bases and J by 3 bases, with 5 bases between them. The V gene's germline CDR1 is WSHSY and CDR2 SAAADI. This CDR3 comprises 12 residues. The CDR3 bases are TGCGCCAGCAGTGAGCGAGACTACGAGCAGTACTTC. Residues: CASSERDYEQYF.

The table lists this clone with a few counts. CDR3 region: CASSQDLNRNYGYTF. The CDR3 DNA sequence: TGTGCCAGCAGCCAAGACTTGAACAGGAACTATGGCTACACCTTC. The chain is built from TRBV3-1 (or the pseudogene TRBV3-2) and TRBJ1-2, with D maybe TRBD1 (5 bases). Germline V lookup: CDR1 LGHDT, CDR2 YNNKEL (reference sequence). The CDR3 is made up of 15 amino acids. The V gene lost 0 bases and the J gene lost 2 bases, with 10 bases spanning the gap.

The chain recombines TRBV7-3 with TRBJ2-6; D might be TRBD2 (6 bases). The germline V gene encodes CDR1 SGHTA and CDR2 FQGTGA. This CDR3 spans 17 amino acids. V lost 0 bases and J 3 bases, leaving 12 bases between the germline ends. The CDR3 DNA reads TGTGCCAGCAGCTTAACGGTCCGGGGGAGTGGGGCCAACGTCCTGACTTTC. This codes for CASSLTVRGSGANVLTF.

In its sample, this clone was seen once. V and J are TRBV10-3 and TRBJ1-5, with 8 bases that match TRBD1. Germline CDR1 ENHRY, CDR2 SYGVKD. After removal of 2 bases from V and 7 bases from J, the junction contained 1 base not matched to a gene. The CDR3 length is 13 residues. The CDR3: CAISEDRGQPQHF. The DNA for the CDR3 is TGTGCCATCAGTGAGGACAGGGGACAGCCCCAGCATTTT.

The rearrangement uses TRBV28 and TRBJ1-6; maybe TRBD1 (5 bases). Germline V lookup: CDR1 MDHEN, CDR2 SYDVKM. Trimming stripped 7 bases from V and 7 bases from J, with 14 bases between. This CDR3 is built from 14 residues. As DNA, the CDR3 is TGTGCCAGCATCGCGGGGGGTTGGAATTCACCCCTCCACTTT. This encodes CASIAGGWNSPLHF.

This clone was counted once. This chain connects TRBV6-6 to TRBJ2-1; 10 bases are shared with TRBD2. The CDR3 runs to 15 residues. Trimming removed 5 bases from V and 7 bases from J; junction bases left unmatched: 8. The germline V gene encodes CDR1 MNHNY and CDR2 SVGAGI (reference sequence). In nucleotides, the CDR3 is TGTGCCAGCAGTACTCGGCCGGGACTAGCGAATGAGCAGTTCTTC. Encoded protein: CASSTRPGLANEQFF.

This clone was counted once. J is TRBJ2-3 and V is TRBV19; the D gene is possibly TRBD2 (6 bases). V lost 4 bases, J lost 0 bases, and 8 bases lay in between. This CDR3 comprises 14 residues. In germline, CDR1 is LNHDA, CDR2 SQIVND (reference sequence). This CDR3 reads CASSRGTSTDTQYF. Written as DNA, the CDR3 is TGTGCCAGTAGTAGAGGGACTAGCACAGATACGCAGTATTTT.

This clone came up a few times. The V and J genes are TRBV6-6 and TRBJ1-1, with a possible D match to TRBD1 (6 bases). The CDR3 is 14 amino acids. The ends were cut back, 5 bases at V and 6 bases at J, with 16 bases in the middle. CDR1 is MNHNY, CDR2 SVGAGI, per germline (reference sequence). The CDR3 DNA is TGTGCCAGCAGTACCGGGACACTCGTGGCTGAAGCTTTCTTT. Its protein product is CASSTGTLVAEAFF.

The chain carries TRBV6-5 and TRBJ1-2, with D maybe TRBD1 (5 bases). The CDR3 covers 13 residues. Germline V gene data show CDR1 as MNHEY and CDR2 as SVGAGI. Trimming removed 5 bases at V and 5 bases at J, with 12 bases between. In DNA, the CDR3 is TGTGCCAGCAGTCTGGGACTACTGTATGGCTACACCTTC. Translation: CASSLGLLYGYTF.

The V gene is TRBV3-1 (or the pseudogene TRBV3-2), the J gene TRBJ2-5, with 10 bases aligning to TRBD2. The germline CDR1 and CDR2 sequences are LGHDT and YNNKEL (reference sequence). V dropped 0 bases and J dropped 5; count of bases not matched to a gene: 9. The CDR3 covers 17 residues. The chain's CDR3 is CASSQEVWTSGRETQYF. CDR3 sequence (DNA): TGTGCCAGCAGCCAAGAAGTATGGACTAGCGGTCGGGAGACCCAGTACTTC.

This clone came up once. The chain is built from TRBV10-3 and TRBJ2-5; D remains ambiguous. This CDR3 contains 13 residues. Per germline, CDR1 ENHRY and CDR2 SYGVKD. V lost 0 bases to trimming and J lost 5 bases, with 7 bases between them. This CDR3 reads CAISESPRETQYF. The CDR3 bases are TGTGCCATCAGTGAGTCACCCCGGGAGACCCAGTACTTC.

CDR3 in DNA: TGTGCCAGCAGCCGGACTCCGGGACAGGGGACTGAAGCTTTCTTT. Its translation: CASSRTPGQGTEAFF. The rearrangement joins TRBV7-2 to TRBJ1-1; 10 bases agree with TRBD1. Germline CDR1 and CDR2: SGHTA and FQGNSA. The CDR3 is made up of 15 amino acids. V trimming: 5 bases; J trimming: 5 bases; junction bases outside the gene matches: 8.

A few counts support this clone. The J gene is TRBJ1-2, the V gene TRBV29-1; TRBD1 is a possible D gene (6 bases). The CDR3 contains 11 residues. V gave up 6 bases and J gave up 2 bases, with 7 bases separating them. CDR1 is SQVTM, CDR2 ANQGSEA, per germline. The CDR3 coding sequence is TGCAGCGTGACAGGAAACTATGGCTACACCTTC. Protein sequence: CSVTGNYGYTF.

The V gene is TRBV19, the J gene TRBJ1-5; no clear D gene. The CDR3 is 12 amino acids. Germline loops: CDR1 LNHDA, CDR2 SQIVND (reference sequence). V was clipped by 6 bases and J by 0 bases, with 3 bases between them. CDR3 protein: CASSLSNQPQHF. The CDR3 DNA is TGTGCCAGTAGCCTTAGCAATCAGCCCCAGCATTTT.

V and J are TRBV6-5 and TRBJ2-7; possibly TRBD1 for D (6 bases). This CDR3 is 13 amino acids long. V lost 6 bases to trimming and J lost 1 base, with 10 bases between them. Germline lookup yields CDR1 MNHEY and CDR2 SVGAGI. The CDR3 loop is CASRLQGSYEQYF. The CDR3 nucleotides read TGTGCCAGCAGGCTACAGGGATCCTACGAGCAGTACTTC.

Comments on this clone: At one of its ends the junction is not consistent with the germline gene, which may arise from a read error. The V call is TRBV5-5, the J call TRBJ1-2; 8 bases are shared with TRBD1. The CDR3 runs to 12 residues. Germline V gives CDR1 SGHKS, CDR2 YYEKEE (reference sequence). The CDR3 spells CASSLGTGSEYF. CDR3 DNA sequence: TGTGCCAGCAGCTTGGGGACAGGGTCGGAATACTTC.